The 25 T cell receptor beta chains presented below share a single source sample, sequenced in a study of vaccination and CD4 T cells after COVID-19. Their antigen targets remain unknown. An Oncomine TCR Beta short-read assay was used to sequence the DNA from cultured CD4+ T cells. MiXCR was run by TCRdb on the PCR reads, yielding one entry per CDR3 protein. The repertoire includes 8,500 to 10,000 distinct CDR3 sequences, 34% of them detected once, and less than 35% sits in the top ten. Treatment specified: 10-day PBMC culture with coronavirus spike peptide pools or control peptides (ViraFEST assay). CD4+ T cells of the unexposed donor were collected before the COVID-19 pandemic (2011-2018). Sequencing input: CD4+ T cells from blood, cultured in vitro. The source of these receptors is a human donor in good health.

The chain recombines TRBV19 with TRBJ2-1; 12 nucleotides line up with TRBD1. CDR3 size: 16 residues. The germline V gene encodes CDR1 LNHDA and CDR2 SQIVND (reference sequence). V trimming: 6 bases; J trimming: 5 bases; junction bases outside the gene matches: 8. CDR3 region: CASRTTGTGGHNEQFF. The CDR3 region has the DNA TGTGCCAGTAGGACAACCGGGACAGGGGGCCACAATGAGCAGTTCTTC.

The J gene is TRBJ2-1, the V gene TRBV6-6; 8 nucleotides align to TRBD2. Germline V CDR1 and CDR2: MNHNY, SVGAGI (reference sequence). V dropped 4 bases and J dropped 12; count of bases not matched to a gene: 5. The CDR3 length is 12 residues. The CDR3 coding sequence is TGTGCCAGCAGTTCCCTTAGCGGGGTGCAGTTCTTC. Amino acids: CASSSLSGVQFF.

This clonotype was seen a handful of times. V gene TRBV6-1 combines with J gene TRBJ2-1, with 8 bases fitting TRBD2. The CDR3 loop spans 15 amino acids. V lost 2 bases, J lost 0 bases, and 0 bases stayed unmatched. Germline CDR1 is MNHNS and CDR2 is SASEGT. The CDR3: CASSELAGSYNEQFF. The DNA for the CDR3 is TGTGCCAGCAGTGAACTAGCGGGCTCCTACAATGAGCAGTTCTTC.

This clonotype occurred a few times. The V gene is TRBV20-1, the J gene TRBJ1-2; a possible D gene is TRBD1 (6 bases). This CDR3 has 15 amino acids. Trimming took 6 bases from V and 0 from J, leaving 17 bases between them. Germline V gives CDR1 DFQATT, CDR2 SNEGSKA (reference sequence). The CDR3 loop is CSASDPDSSNYGYTF. CDR3 nucleotide sequence: TGCAGTGCCTCGGACCCGGACAGTTCTAACTATGGCTACACCTTC.

CDR3 bases: TGTGCCACCAGCAGAGATTTAACCGGGACAGAGCAGTTCTTC. Translating gives CATSRDLTGTEQFF. J is TRBJ2-1 and V is TRBV15; the D gene is possibly TRBD1 (6 bases). The CDR3 has 14 amino acids. Germline loops: CDR1 LNHNV, CDR2 YYDKDF (reference sequence). V lost 0 bases and J lost 10, with 13 bases in between.

The chain recombines TRBV7-2 with TRBJ2-1; D might be TRBD1 (5 bases). Per the germline V gene, CDR1 is SGHTA and CDR2 is FQGNSA. The CDR3 is 15 amino acids. Trimming left V 5 bases short and J 7 bases short, with 18 bases between. CDR3 protein: CASSPQATGRNEQFF. CDR3 coding DNA: TGTGCCAGCAGCCCCCAAGCCACAGGTAGGAATGAGCAGTTCTTC.

This clonotype was detected only a few times. The chain links TRBV7-9 to TRBJ2-5; no clear D. Between the trimmed V and J ends, which lost 10 bases and 5 bases, there was a span of 14 bases. The CDR3 is 12 residues long. Germline V gene lookup returns CDR1 SEHNR and CDR2 FQNEAQ (reference sequence). This CDR3 is CAIPDGLETQYF. In nucleotides, the CDR3 is TGTGCCATCCCTGATGGGTTGGAGACCCAGTACTTC.

In this sample, this clonotype turned up a few times. The chain carries TRBV7-3 and TRBJ1-5; D is perhaps TRBD1 (6 bases). CDR1 is SGHTA, CDR2 FQGTGA, per germline. This CDR3 is 17 amino acids long. V lost 5 bases and J 5 bases, leaving 22 bases between the germline ends. The CDR3 bases are TGTGCCAGCAGCCCCCTAACCCACGGACAGTCCGATCAGCCCCAGCATTTT. Protein: CASSPLTHGQSDQPQHF. The whole variable domain, remainder taken from reference TRBV7-3 and TRBJ1-5, is GAGVSQTPSNKVTEKGKYVELRCDPISGHTALYWYRQSLGQGPEFLIYFQGTGAADDSGLPNDRFFAVRPEGSVSTLKIQRTERGDSAVYLCASSPLTHGQSDQPQHFGDGTRLSIL.

The chain is built from TRBV12-3 or TRBV12-4 and TRBJ2-5; D uncertain. This CDR3 has 13 residues. Deletions cut 1 base from V and 5 bases from J, with 8 bases between. CDR3 coding DNA: TGTGCCAGCAGTTTAGGATTATGGGAGACCCAGTACTTC. As protein: CASSLGLWETQYF.

The chain has TRBV2 and TRBJ1-2, with D hard to call. Germline V CDR1 and CDR2: SNHLY, FYNNEI. The CDR3 is 15 amino acids. Trimming shortened V by 2 bases and J by 0 bases, and 10 bases separated the two germline ends. The CDR3, as DNA: TGTGCCAGCAGTGAACTTCGGGTCTCTAACTATGGCTACACCTTC. Translating it yields CASSELRVSNYGYTF.

This clonotype was detected once. The J gene is TRBJ1-1, the V gene TRBV19, with a possible D match to TRBD1 (5 bases). CDR1 is LNHDA, CDR2 SQIVND, per germline (reference sequence). V lost 5 bases and J 3 bases, leaving 19 bases between the germline ends. The CDR3 loop spans 16 amino acids. DNA of the CDR3: TGTGCCAGTAGTTATTTCAGGGATCCGTCGGACACTGAAGCTTTCTTT. Amino acid sequence: CASSYFRDPSDTEAFF. Full variable domain (rest looked up from reference TRBV19 and TRBJ1-1): DGGITQSPKYLFRKEGQNVTLSCEQNLNHDAMYWYRQDPGQGLRLIYYSQIVNDFQKGDIAEGYSVSREKKESFPLTVTSAQKNPTAFYLCASSYFRDPSDTEAFFGQGTRLTVV.

V is TRBV7-8 and J is TRBJ1-5; TRBD1 aligns across 7 bases. V was clipped by 8 bases and J by 4 bases; unmatched bases: 2. From germline, CDR1 is SGHVS and CDR2 FQNEAQ. CDR3 length: 12 amino acids. Here the CDR3 DNA reads TGTGCCAGCGCAGGGGGAAATCAGCCCCAGCATTTT. This translates into CASAGGNQPQHF.

The chain couples TRBV7-9 to TRBJ1-2, with 10 nucleotides matching TRBD1. CDR3 length equals 16 residues. Germline V gene data show CDR1 as SEHNR and CDR2 as FQNEAQ (reference sequence). The ends lost 2 bases at V and 8 bases at J; junction bases unmatched: 11. The CDR3 nucleotides are TGTGCCAGCAGCTTACCGCCGGGACAGGGGAATTGGGGCTACACCTTC. It specifies CASSLPPGQGNWGYTF.

The chain carries TRBV21-1 and TRBJ1-1. TRBV21-1 is described as a pseudogene. The CDR3 runs 15 residues. The CDR3 region has the DNA TGTGCCAGCAGCAAAGTAGGATGGTTGTACACTGAAGCTTTCTTT. It encodes CASSKVGWLYTEAFF.

This clonotype has only a few counts. The gene calls are TRBV5-1 and TRBJ2-5; 12 positions match TRBD2. There are 15 residues in the CDR3. CDR1 SGHRS and CDR2 YFSETQ come from the germline V gene. J gave up 9 bases and V 5 bases, and 11 bases lay outside the gene matches. The DNA for the CDR3 is TGCGCCAGCAGTCCGACTAGCGGGGGCGTTAGGGCCCAGTACTTC. Amino acids: CASSPTSGGVRAQYF.

The V gene is TRBV19, the J gene TRBJ1-5; tentatively, D is TRBD1 (5 bases). The DNA end is a closer match to TRBJ2-3, so the J assignment may be wrong. This CDR3 comprises 14 residues. Looked up from germline, CDR1 is LNHDA and CDR2 is SQIVND (reference sequence). The DNA of the CDR3 is TGTGCCAGTAGTCCGGACACCGGCAATCAGCCCCAGTATTTT. This codes for CASSPDTGNQPQYF.

This clonotype was seen only a few times. The rearrangement links TRBV7-2 to TRBJ1-5; D gene unclear. Germline V gives CDR1 SGHTA, CDR2 FQGNSA. The CDR3 loop spans 15 amino acids. V dropped 5 bases and J dropped 1 base, with 12 bases sitting between them. CDR3: CASSQVVWSNQPQHF. As DNA, the CDR3 is TGTGCCAGCAGCCAGGTGGTATGGAGCAATCAGCCCCAGCATTTT.

The CDR3 region has the DNA TGTGCCAGCAGTCGAGACAGTCTGAACACTGAAGCTTTCTTT. Encoded protein: CASSRDSLNTEAFF. The chain joins TRBV27 to TRBJ1-1, with a tentative D call TRBD1 (5 bases). CDR3 length: 14 residues. Trimming took off 5 bases at V and 0 bases at J, with 10 bases between the two ends. Per the germline V gene, CDR1 is MNHEY and CDR2 is SMNVEV (reference sequence).

Here the CDR3 DNA reads TGCGCCAGCAGCTTGGCCCCGGAACAGCAAGAGACCCAGTACTTC. This sequence encodes CASSLAPEQQETQYF. J is TRBJ2-5 and V is TRBV5-1, with D uncertain. Trimming removed 0 bases from V and 2 bases from J, with 11 bases in between. The germline gives CDR1 SGHRS, CDR2 YFSETQ. This CDR3 region has 15 residues.

The chain has TRBV20-1 and TRBJ1-5, with 7 bases fitting TRBD1. The CDR3 length is 14 residues. Germline trimming cut 3 bases from V and 0 bases from J; bases unmatched to any gene: 2. Germline lookup yields CDR1 DFQATT and CDR2 SNEGSKA (reference sequence). The DNA for the CDR3 is TGCAGTGCTAGGTACAGGGGTAGCAATCAGCCCCAGCATTTT. This translates into CSARYRGSNQPQHF.

The CDR3 protein is CASSLTKTPTGGETQYF. CDR3 nucleotide sequence: TGTGCCAGCAGTTTAACAAAGACGCCGACAGGGGGAGAGACCCAGTACTTC. The rearrangement uses TRBV12-3 or TRBV12-4 and TRBJ2-5; TRBD1 aligns across 9 bases. The ends lost 2 bases at V and 4 bases at J; junction bases unmatched: 11. The CDR3 length is 17 residues.

The sample holds a few counts of this clonotype. This chain's CDR3 is CATSRGLAGRAEQFF. In DNA, the CDR3 is TGTGCCACCAGCAGGGGACTAGCGGGGAGGGCTGAGCAGTTCTTC. The chain links TRBV15 to TRBJ2-1, with 13 bases fitting TRBD2. CDR3 size: 15 residues. Germline CDR1 reads LNHNV; CDR2 reads YYDKDF (reference sequence). V lost 3 bases to trimming and J lost 9 bases; unmatched junction nucleotides: 5.

The sample holds a few counts of this clonotype. V gene TRBV20-1 combines with J gene TRBJ2-7; 7 bases are a match to TRBD2. The V gene end was trimmed by 3 bases and the J gene end by 0 bases; junction bases not matched to a gene: 8. Germline V gene sequence: CDR1 DFQATT, CDR2 SNEGSKA (reference sequence). This CDR3 region has 15 residues. CDR3 DNA sequence: TGCAGTGCTAGCTCGAGCGGGGTCGACTCCTACGAGCAGTACTTC. Translation: CSASSSGVDSYEQYF.

The chain joins TRBV20-1 to TRBJ2-7, with D tentatively TRBD1 (6 bases). V was shortened by 3 bases and J by 3 bases, with 9 bases between the two germline ends. This CDR3 contains 12 residues. CDR1 and CDR2 (germline): DFQATT, SNEGSKA (reference sequence). The DNA for the CDR3 is TGCAGTGCTAGCCGGGACAACTACGAGCAGTACTTC. This sequence encodes CSASRDNYEQYF.

The rearrangement uses TRBV7-9 and TRBJ2-7; D might be TRBD1 (5 bases). The CDR3 covers 18 residues. In germline, CDR1 is SEHNR, CDR2 FQNEAQ (reference sequence). V was shortened by 0 bases and J by 5 bases, with 23 bases between the two germline ends. CDR3 in DNA: TGTGCCAGCAGCTTAGCGGTCGGTGTAAAGGGGTGGTATGACGAGCAGTACTTC. Translating gives CASSLAVGVKGWYDEQYF.